The sample holds a few counts of the clone carrying this T cell receptor beta chain. Its specificity is unknown. This CDR3 is built from 14 residues. The germline V gene has CDR1 MGHDK and CDR2 SYGVNS. V shed 5 bases and J 4 bases; nucleotides not matched to a gene: 5. The data derive from a study of cytotoxic CD8 clonotypes in ibrutinib-treated CLL. Study-level background: The patients, about a dozen relapsed/refractory and approximately 15 treatment-naive, included 17 who were IGHV unmutated. Samples yielded averages of 200,000 to 300,000 productive templates and 94,082 productive rearrangements. General observations from the study: Clonotypes that were public were uncommon, and they contracted or stayed stable on treatment. Relative to age-matched healthy donors, clonality at baseline was higher, and it tracked circulating CD8+ T-cell counts.

Sequencing was performed with immunoSEQ multiplex PCR; in TCRdb, only in-frame clones are kept and a portion is missing. The sample contains roughly 110,000 clones, roughly 60% of which appear only once. This sample comprised PBMCs, obtained after 24 months of ibrutinib treatment. The chain employs TRBV25-1 and TRBJ1-5; 7 bases are shared with TRBD1. This clonotype originated in a human donor with chronic lymphocytic leukemia. CDR3 amino acids: CASSTTGRNQPQHF. The CDR3 DNA is TGTGCCAGCAGTACGACAGGGCGTAATCAGCCCCAGCATTTT.